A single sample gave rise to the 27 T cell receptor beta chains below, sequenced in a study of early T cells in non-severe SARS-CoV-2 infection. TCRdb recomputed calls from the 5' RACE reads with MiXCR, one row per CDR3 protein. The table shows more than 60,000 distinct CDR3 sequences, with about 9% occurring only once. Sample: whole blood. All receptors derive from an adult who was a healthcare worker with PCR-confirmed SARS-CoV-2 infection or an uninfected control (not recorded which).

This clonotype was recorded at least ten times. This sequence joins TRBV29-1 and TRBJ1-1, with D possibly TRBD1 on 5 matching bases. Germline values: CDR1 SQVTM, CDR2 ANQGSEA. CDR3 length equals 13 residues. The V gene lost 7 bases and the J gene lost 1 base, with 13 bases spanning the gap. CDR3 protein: CSALGASNTEAFF. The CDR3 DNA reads TGCAGCGCTTTAGGGGCTTCGAACACTGAAGCTTTCTTT.

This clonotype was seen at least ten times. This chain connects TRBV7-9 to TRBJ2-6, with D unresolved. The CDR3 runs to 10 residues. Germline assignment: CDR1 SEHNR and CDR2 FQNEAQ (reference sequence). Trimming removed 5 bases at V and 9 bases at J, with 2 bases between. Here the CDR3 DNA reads TGTGCCAGCAGCGGCAACGTCCTGACTTTC. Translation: CASSGNVLTF.

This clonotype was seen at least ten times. The CDR3 reads CSGGSVTSGETQYF. In DNA, the CDR3 is TGCAGCGGTGGGTCGGTGACGTCGGGAGAGACCCAGTACTTC. The rearrangement links TRBV29-1 to TRBJ2-5; no firm D call. V dropped 7 bases and J dropped 4 bases, with 19 bases sitting between them. Germline V CDR1 and CDR2: SQVTM, ANQGSEA. The CDR3 has 14 amino acids.

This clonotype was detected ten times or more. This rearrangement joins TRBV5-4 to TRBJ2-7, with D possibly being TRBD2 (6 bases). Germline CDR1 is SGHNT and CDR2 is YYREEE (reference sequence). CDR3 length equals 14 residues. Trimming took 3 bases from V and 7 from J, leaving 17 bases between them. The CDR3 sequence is CASSWDSHAGEQYF. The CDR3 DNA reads TGTGCCAGCAGCTGGGACTCTCACGCGGGGGAGCAGTACTTC.

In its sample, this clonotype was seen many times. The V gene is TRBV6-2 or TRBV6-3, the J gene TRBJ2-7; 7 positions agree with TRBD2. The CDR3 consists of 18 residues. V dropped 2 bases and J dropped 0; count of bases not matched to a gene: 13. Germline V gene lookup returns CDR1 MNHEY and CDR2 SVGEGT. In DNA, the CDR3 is TGTGCCAGCAGTTACGCTGGGCCTTCCGGGACTATCTCCTACGAGCAGTACTTC. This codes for CASSYAGPSGTISYEQYF.

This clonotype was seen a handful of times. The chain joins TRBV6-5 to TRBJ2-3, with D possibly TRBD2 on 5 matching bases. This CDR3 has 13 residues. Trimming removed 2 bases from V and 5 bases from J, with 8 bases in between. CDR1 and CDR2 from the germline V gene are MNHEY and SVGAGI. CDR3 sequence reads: CASSYGREDTQYF. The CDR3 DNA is TGTGCCAGCAGTTACGGTCGGGAAGATACGCAGTATTTT.

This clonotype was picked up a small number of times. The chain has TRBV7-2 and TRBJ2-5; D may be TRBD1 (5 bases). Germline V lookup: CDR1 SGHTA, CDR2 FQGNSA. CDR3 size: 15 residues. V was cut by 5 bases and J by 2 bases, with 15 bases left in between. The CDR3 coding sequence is TGTGCCAGCAGCACCAGGGCAGGTGGGCAAGAGACCCAGTACTTC. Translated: CASSTRAGGQETQYF.

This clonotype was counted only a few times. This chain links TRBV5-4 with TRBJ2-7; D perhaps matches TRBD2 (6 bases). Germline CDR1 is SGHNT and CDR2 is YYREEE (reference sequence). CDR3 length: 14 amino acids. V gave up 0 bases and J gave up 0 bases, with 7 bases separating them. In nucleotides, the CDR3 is TGTGCCAGCAGCTTGGTGGGGGGCTCCTACGAGCAGTACTTC. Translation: CASSLVGGSYEQYF.

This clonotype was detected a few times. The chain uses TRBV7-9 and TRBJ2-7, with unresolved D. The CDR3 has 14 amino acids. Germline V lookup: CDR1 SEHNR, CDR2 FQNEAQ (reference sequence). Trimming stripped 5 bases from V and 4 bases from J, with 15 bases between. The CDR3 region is CASSPTFSHYEQYF. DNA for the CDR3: TGTGCCAGCAGCCCGACCTTCAGCCATTACGAGCAGTACTTC. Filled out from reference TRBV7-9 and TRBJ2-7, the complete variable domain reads DTGVSQNPRHKITKRGQNVTFRCDPISEHNRLYWYRQTLGQGPEFLTYFQNEAQLEKSRLLSDRFSAERPKGSFSTLEIQRTEQGDSAMYLCASSPTFSHYEQYFGPGTRLTVT.

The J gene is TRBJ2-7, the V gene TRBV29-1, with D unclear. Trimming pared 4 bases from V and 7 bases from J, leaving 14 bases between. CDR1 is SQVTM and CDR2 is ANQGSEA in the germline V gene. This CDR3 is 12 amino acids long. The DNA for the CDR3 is TGCAGCGTTGGGTCAACAGTAGGGGAGCAGTACTTC. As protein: CSVGSTVGEQYF.

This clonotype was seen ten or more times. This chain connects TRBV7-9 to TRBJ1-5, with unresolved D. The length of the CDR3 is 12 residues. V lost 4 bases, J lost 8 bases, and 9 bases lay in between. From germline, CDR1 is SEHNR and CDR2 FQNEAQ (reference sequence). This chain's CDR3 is CASSSNSEPQHF. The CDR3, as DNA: TGTGCCAGCAGCTCAAATAGCGAGCCCCAGCATTTT.

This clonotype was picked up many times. This CDR3 reads CASSLGSGTDFTYF. The CDR3 DNA sequence: TGTGCCAGCAGCTTAGGCTCCGGGACAGATTTTACCTACTTC. The chain links TRBV7-9 to TRBJ2-7; 7 bases map to TRBD1. The CDR3 sequence is 14 residues long. The trim removed 1 base at V and 13 bases at J, leaving 13 bases unmatched. Germline lookup yields CDR1 SEHNR and CDR2 FQNEAQ (reference sequence).

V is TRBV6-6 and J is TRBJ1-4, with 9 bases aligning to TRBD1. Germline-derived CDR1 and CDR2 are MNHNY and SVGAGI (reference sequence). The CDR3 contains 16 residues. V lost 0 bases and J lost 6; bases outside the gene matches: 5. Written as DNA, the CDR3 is TGTGCCAGCAGTTACTCTCAGGGACAGGGATATGAAAAACTGTTTTTT. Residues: CASSYSQGQGYEKLFF.

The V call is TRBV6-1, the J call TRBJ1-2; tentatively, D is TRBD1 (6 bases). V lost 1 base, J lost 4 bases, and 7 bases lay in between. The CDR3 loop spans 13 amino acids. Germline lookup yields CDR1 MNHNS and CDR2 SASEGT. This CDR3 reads CASSEGTAYGYTF. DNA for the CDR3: TGTGCCAGCAGTGAAGGGACAGCCTATGGCTACACCTTC.

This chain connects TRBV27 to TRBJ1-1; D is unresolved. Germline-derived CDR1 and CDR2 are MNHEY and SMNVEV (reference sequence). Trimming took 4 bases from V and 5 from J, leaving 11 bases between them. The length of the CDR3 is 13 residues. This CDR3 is CASSSLLRTEAFF. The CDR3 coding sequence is TGTGCCAGCAGTTCCCTACTTCGGACTGAAGCTTTCTTT.

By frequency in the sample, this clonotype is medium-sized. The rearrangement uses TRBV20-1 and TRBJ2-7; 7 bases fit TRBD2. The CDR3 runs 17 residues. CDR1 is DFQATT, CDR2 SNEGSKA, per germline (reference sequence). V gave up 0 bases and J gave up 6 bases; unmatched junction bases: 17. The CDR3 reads CSARDTSPPGRASEQYF. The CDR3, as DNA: TGCAGTGCTAGAGATACCTCGCCCCCAGGGAGGGCTAGCGAGCAGTACTTC.

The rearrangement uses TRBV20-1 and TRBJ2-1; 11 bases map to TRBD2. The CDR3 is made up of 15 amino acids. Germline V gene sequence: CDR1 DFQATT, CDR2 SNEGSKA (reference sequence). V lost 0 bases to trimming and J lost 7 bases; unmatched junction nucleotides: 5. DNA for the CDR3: TGCAGTGCTAGAGAGATAGCGGGAGGGGGAAATGAGCAGTTCTTC. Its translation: CSAREIAGGGNEQFF.

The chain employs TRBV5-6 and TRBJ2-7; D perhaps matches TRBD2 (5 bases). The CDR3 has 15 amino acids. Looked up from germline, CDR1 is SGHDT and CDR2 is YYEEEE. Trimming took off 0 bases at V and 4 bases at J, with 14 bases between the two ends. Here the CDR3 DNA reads TGTGCCAGCAGCTTGGCGCCAGTCGAGGGTTACGAGCAGTACTTC. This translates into CASSLAPVEGYEQYF.

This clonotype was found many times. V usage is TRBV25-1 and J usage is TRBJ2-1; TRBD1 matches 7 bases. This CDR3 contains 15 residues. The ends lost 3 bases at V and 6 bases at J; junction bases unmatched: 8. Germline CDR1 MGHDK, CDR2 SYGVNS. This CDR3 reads CASSDSDRVINEQFF. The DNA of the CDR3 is TGTGCCAGCAGTGATTCAGACAGGGTGATCAATGAGCAGTTCTTC.

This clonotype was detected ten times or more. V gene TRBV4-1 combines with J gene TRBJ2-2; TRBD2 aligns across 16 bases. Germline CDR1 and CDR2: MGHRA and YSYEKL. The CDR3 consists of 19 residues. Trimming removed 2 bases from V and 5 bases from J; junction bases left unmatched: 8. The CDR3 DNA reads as TGCGCCAGCAGCCAACCGGGACTAGCGGGAGGGCGAGGGACCGGGGAGCTGTTTTTT. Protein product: CASSQPGLAGGRGTGELFF.

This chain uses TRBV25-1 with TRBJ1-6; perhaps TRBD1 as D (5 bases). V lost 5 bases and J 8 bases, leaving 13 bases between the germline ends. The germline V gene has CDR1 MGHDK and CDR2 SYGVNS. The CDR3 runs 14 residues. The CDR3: CASSLPDMYSPLHF. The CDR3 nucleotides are TGTGCCAGCAGTCTACCGGACATGTATTCACCCCTCCACTTT.

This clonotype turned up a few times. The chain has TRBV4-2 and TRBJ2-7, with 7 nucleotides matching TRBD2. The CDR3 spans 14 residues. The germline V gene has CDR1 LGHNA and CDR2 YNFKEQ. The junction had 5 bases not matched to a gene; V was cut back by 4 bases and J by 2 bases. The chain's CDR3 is CASSLGLETYEQYF. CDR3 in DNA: TGTGCCAGCAGCCTAGGACTAGAAACCTACGAGCAGTACTTC.

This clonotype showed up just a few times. In DNA, the CDR3 is TGCAGCTACGGACGGGAGGATCGGCAGTACTTC. It is translated as CSYGREDRQYF. The chain carries TRBV20-1 and TRBJ2-7, with 7 positions matching TRBD2. There are 11 residues in the CDR3. CDR1 is DFQATT, CDR2 SNEGSKA, per germline (reference sequence).

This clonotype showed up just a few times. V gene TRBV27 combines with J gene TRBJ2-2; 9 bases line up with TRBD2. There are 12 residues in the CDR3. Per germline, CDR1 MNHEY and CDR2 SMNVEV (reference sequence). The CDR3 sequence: CASGRVAGELFF. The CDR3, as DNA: TGTGCTAGCGGGAGAGTAGCCGGGGAGCTGTTTTTT.

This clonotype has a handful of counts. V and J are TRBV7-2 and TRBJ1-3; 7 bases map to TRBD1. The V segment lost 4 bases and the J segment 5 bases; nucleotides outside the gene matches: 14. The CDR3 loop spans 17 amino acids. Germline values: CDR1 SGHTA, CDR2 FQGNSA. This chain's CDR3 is CASSSSRLTGSRNTIYF. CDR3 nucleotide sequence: TGTGCCAGCAGCTCGTCCCGGCTGACAGGGTCGAGAAACACCATATATTTT.

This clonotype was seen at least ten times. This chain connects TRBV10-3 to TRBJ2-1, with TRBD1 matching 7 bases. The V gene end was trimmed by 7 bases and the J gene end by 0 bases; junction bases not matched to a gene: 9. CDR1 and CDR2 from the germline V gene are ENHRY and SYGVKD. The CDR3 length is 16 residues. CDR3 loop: CAITSRGQSSYNEQFF. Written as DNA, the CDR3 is TGTGCCATCACCTCGAGGGGACAGAGCTCCTACAATGAGCAGTTCTTC.

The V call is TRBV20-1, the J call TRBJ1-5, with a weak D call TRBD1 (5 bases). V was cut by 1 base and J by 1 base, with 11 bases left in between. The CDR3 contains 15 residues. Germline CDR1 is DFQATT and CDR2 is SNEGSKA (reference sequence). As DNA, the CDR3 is TGCAGTGCTAGAGGAGGGGCGGCGAGCAATCAGCCCCAGCATTTT. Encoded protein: CSARGGAASNQPQHF.